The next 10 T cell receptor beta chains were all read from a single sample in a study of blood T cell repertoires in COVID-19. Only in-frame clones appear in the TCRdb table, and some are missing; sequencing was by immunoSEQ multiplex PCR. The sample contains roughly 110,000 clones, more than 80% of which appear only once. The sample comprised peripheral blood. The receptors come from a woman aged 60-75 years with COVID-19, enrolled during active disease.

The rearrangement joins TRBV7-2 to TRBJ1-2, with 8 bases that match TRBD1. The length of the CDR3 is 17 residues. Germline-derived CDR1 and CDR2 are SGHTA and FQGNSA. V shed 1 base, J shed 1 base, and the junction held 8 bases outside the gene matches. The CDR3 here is CASSLVSGGPFNYGYTF. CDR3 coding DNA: TGTGCCAGCAGCTTAGTTTCAGGGGGCCCTTTTAACTATGGCTACACCTTC.

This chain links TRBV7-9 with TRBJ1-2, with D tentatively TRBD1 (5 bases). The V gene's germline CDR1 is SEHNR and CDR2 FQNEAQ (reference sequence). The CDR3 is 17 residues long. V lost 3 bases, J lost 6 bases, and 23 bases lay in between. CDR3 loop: CASSFWTGVTIADGYTF. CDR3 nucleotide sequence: TGTGCCAGCAGCTTCTGGACGGGGGTCACCATAGCCGATGGCTACACCTTC.

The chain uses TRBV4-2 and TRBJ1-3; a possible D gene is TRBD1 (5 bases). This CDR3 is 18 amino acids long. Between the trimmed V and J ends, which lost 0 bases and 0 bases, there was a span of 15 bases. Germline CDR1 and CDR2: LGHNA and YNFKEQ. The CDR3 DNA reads TGTGCCAGCAGCCAAGATGGGGCTAGACAGCCCTCTGGAAACACCATATATTTT. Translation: CASSQDGARQPSGNTIYF.

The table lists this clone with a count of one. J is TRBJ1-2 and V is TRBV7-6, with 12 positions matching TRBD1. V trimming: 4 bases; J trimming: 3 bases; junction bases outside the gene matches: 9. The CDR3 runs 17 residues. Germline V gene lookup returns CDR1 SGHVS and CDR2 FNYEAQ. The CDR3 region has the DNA TGTGCCAGCAGCTCCATTGGGACAGGGGGCGCGCACTATGGCTACACCTTC. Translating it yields CASSSIGTGGAHYGYTF.

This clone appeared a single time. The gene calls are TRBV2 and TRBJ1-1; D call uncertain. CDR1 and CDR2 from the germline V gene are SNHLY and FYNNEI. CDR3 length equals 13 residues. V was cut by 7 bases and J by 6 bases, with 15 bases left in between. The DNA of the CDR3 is TGTGCCAGCAAATTATACGGGGAAGCTGAAGCTTTCTTT. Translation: CASKLYGEAEAFF.

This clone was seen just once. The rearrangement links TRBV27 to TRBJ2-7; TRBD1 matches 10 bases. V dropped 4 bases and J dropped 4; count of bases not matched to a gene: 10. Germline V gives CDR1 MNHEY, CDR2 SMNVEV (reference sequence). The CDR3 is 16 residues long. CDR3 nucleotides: TGTGCCAGCAGTTCTGATGGACAGGGGGGCTTATACGAGCAGTACTTC. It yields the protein CASSSDGQGGLYEQYF.

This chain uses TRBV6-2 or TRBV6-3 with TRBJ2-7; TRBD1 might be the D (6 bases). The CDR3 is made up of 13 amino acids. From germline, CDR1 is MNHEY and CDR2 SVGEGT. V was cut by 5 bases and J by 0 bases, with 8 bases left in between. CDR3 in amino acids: CASSRDTSYEQYF. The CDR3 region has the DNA TGTGCCAGCAGTCGGGACACCTCCTACGAGCAGTACTTC.

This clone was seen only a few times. CDR3 in DNA: TGCGCCAGCAGCCAAGAAGGACAGGGGGACTATGGCTACACCTTC. The encoded protein is CASSQEGQGDYGYTF. The chain couples TRBV4-3 to TRBJ1-2; TRBD1 matches 10 bases. Germline CDR1 LGHNA, CDR2 YSLEER. V shed 0 bases, J shed 3 bases, and the junction held 1 base outside the gene matches. The CDR3 loop spans 15 amino acids.

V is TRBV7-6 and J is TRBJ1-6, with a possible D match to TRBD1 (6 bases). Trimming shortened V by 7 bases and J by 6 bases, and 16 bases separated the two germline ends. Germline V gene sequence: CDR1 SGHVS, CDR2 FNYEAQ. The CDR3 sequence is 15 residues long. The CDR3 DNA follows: TGTGCCAGCACGAGGGGGGGGCAGGGTAATTCACCCCTCCACTTT. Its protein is CASTRGGQGNSPLHF.

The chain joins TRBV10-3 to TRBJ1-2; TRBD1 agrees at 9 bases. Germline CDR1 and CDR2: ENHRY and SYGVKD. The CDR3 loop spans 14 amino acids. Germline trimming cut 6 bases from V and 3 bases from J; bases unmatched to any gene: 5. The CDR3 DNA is TGTGCCATCAGACCGGGACAGGGCGACTATGGCTACACCTTC. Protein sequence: CAIRPGQGDYGYTF.